The 6 T cell receptor beta chains presented below share a single source sample, sequenced in a study of T cells in Graves' hyperthyroidism and ophthalmopathy (dated by TCRdb to between 2018 and 2021). The receptor library was made with multiplex PCR. The sequencer was an Illumina HiSeq 2000. The TCR beta CDR3 regions were amplified from RNA transcripts. The first round of RT-PCR for the TCR CDR3 was performed with the HTBI primer set and the Qiagen OneStep RT-PCR kit. TCRdb reran the public reads through fastp at Q25 and MiXCR, keeping productive beta chains. Under each unique CDR3 protein, matching rows form one entry showing the most common genes and DNA. For this sample there are about 560,000 distinct CDR3 sequences; approximately 16% appear just once. The leading ten clones occupy approximately 18% of the sample. Material for sequencing was blood. These receptors all come from a woman aged 18-35 years with Graves' hyperthyroidism.

The V gene is TRBV10-1, the J gene TRBJ1-1; perhaps TRBD1 as D (6 bases). V was cut by 3 bases and J by 4 bases, with 27 bases left in between. The germline V gene encodes CDR1 WNHNN and CDR2 SYGVQD (reference sequence). This CDR3 region has 19 residues. Written as DNA, the CDR3 is TGCGCCAGCAGTGACCACCCCAAGGGGACACGGGGGCGCATCACTGAAGCTTTCTTT. Its translation: CASSDHPKGTRGRITEAFF.

The J gene is TRBJ2-4, the V gene TRBV6-4; 7 nucleotides match TRBD1. Germline loops: CDR1 MRHNA, CDR2 SNTAGT. The CDR3 contains 18 residues. Germline trimming cut 4 bases from V and 0 bases from J; bases unmatched to any gene: 12. The CDR3 reads CASSGPPGQPLAKNIQYF. CDR3 nucleotide sequence: TGTGCCAGCAGTGGACCCCCGGGACAGCCTCTAGCCAAAAACATTCAGTACTTC.

The table lists this clonotype with many counts. V is TRBV2 and J is TRBJ1-1; D is ambiguous. Germline values: CDR1 SNHLY, CDR2 FYNNEI. V was shortened by 0 bases and J by 0 bases, with 17 bases between the two germline ends. The CDR3 loop spans 18 amino acids. CDR3 in DNA: TGTGCCAGCAGTGAAGCGCTTCTCGGACGGAGGCTGAACACTGAAGCTTTCTTT. Translating gives CASSEALLGRRLNTEAFF.

The V and J genes are TRBV19 and TRBJ1-6, with 8 bases aligning to TRBD1. V was clipped by 2 bases and J by 16 bases; unmatched bases: 4. Germline V CDR1 and CDR2: LNHDA, SQIVND (reference sequence). This CDR3 is 12 amino acids long. CDR3 amino acids: CASSIRDRFLHF. CDR3 bases: TGTGCCAGTAGTATACGGGACAGGTTTCTCCACTTT.

This clonotype was counted a few times. The gene calls are TRBV5-1 and TRBJ1-1; no clear D. Germline CDR1 is SGHRS and CDR2 is YFSETQ. This CDR3 contains 12 residues. V was trimmed by 4 bases and J by 3 bases, leaving 7 bases between them. CDR3 nucleotides: TGCGCCAGCAGCGGACTGGACACTGAAGCTTTCTTT. Its translation is CASSGLDTEAFF.

The rearrangement joins TRBV5-6 to TRBJ1-4; D may be TRBD1 (5 bases). The CDR3 runs to 19 residues. The germline CDR1 and CDR2 sequences are SGHDT and YYEEEE. V lost 4 bases and J 0 bases, leaving 22 bases between the germline ends. The CDR3 coding sequence is TGTGCCAGCAGCCTGGTGAGACAGACCATCCTAGCAACTAATGAAAAACTGTTTTTT. The encoded protein is CASSLVRQTILATNEKLFF.